These T cell receptor beta chains were read from a single sample in a study of blood T cell repertoires in COVID-19. Assay used: immunoSEQ multiplex PCR; TCRdb lists only in-frame clones, some missing. The sample contains about 200,000 clones, roughly 82% of which appear only once. The sequenced sample consisted of peripheral blood. The receptors originated from a human donor in a cohort sampled during active COVID-19. Both conserved end residues are part of each CDR3. Fields, in order: CDR3 length, clone size, D gene, J gene, V gene, CDR3 protein, CDR3 DNA. D genes are given only for firm matches. Only part of the rows carry a size: once, few, many, or a class if the clone is expanded.

len: 17
abundance: .
d_gene: TRBD1
j_gene: TRBJ1-6
v_gene: TRBV5-5
CDR3aa: CASSPPGQGITGSPLHF
CDR3nt: TGTGCCAGCAGCCCACCGGGACAGGGGATTACCGGTTCACCCCTCCACTTT

len: 12
abundance: .
d_gene: .
j_gene: TRBJ2-3
v_gene: TRBV29-1
CDR3aa: CSVSTDTDTQYF
CDR3nt: TGCAGCGTCTCGACAGACACAGATACGCAGTATTTT

len: 14
abundance: .
d_gene: .
j_gene: TRBJ2-5
v_gene: TRBV28
CDR3aa: CASKQGGAQETQYF
CDR3nt: TGTGCCAGCAAGCAAGGTGGGGCCCAAGAGACCCAGTACTTC

len: 12
abundance: .
d_gene: .
j_gene: TRBJ2-2
v_gene: TRBV28
CDR3aa: CASSTRTGELFF
CDR3nt: TGTGCCAGCAGTACCCGGACCGGGGAGCTGTTTTTT

len: 17
abundance: .
d_gene: .
j_gene: TRBJ1-1
v_gene: TRBV19
CDR3aa: CASSIGDPGLEYSEAFF
CDR3nt: TGTGCCAGTAGTATTGGAGACCCGGGACTGGAGTACTCTGAAGCTTTCTTT

len: 16
abundance: .
d_gene: .
j_gene: TRBJ1-6
v_gene: TRBV19
CDR3aa: CASSSRRVRGNSPLHF
CDR3nt: TGTGCCAGTAGTTCTCGCCGAGTCCGAGGGAATTCACCCCTCCACTTT

len: 17
abundance: .
d_gene: TRBD2
j_gene: TRBJ2-1
v_gene: TRBV5-6
CDR3aa: CASSPSPLAALNNEQFF
CDR3nt: TGTGCCAGCAGCCCATCCCCCCTAGCGGCGCTTAACAATGAGCAGTTCTTC

len: 14
abundance: .
d_gene: TRBD1
j_gene: TRBJ1-2
v_gene: TRBV29-1
CDR3aa: CSVAPGTGAYGYTF
CDR3nt: TGCAGCGTTGCCCCCGGGACAGGGGCCTATGGCTACACCTTC

len: 15
abundance: .
d_gene: TRBD2
j_gene: TRBJ2-1
v_gene: TRBV6-5
CDR3aa: CASRGGTSVRLEQFF
CDR3nt: TGTGCCAGTAGGGGAGGGACTAGCGTTCGGCTTGAGCAGTTCTTC

len: 15
abundance: .
d_gene: TRBD2
j_gene: TRBJ2-1
v_gene: TRBV4-1
CDR3aa: CASSRGLAGGNEQFF
CDR3nt: TGCGCCAGCAGCCGCGGACTAGCGGGAGGGAATGAGCAGTTCTTC

len: 12
abundance: .
d_gene: .
j_gene: TRBJ1-5
v_gene: TRBV28
CDR3aa: CASSPPPRAQHF
CDR3nt: TGTGCCAGCAGTCCCCCCCCTCGGGCCCAGCATTTT

len: 14
abundance: .
d_gene: .
j_gene: TRBJ2-3
v_gene: TRBV10-1
CDR3aa: CASSEGGSTDTQYF
CDR3nt: TGCGCCAGCAGTGAGGGGGGGAGCACAGATACGCAGTATTTT

len: 15
abundance: .
d_gene: .
j_gene: TRBJ2-3
v_gene: TRBV6-6
CDR3aa: CASSDGGRGTDTQYF
CDR3nt: TGTGCCAGCAGTGACGGCGGTAGAGGCACAGATACGCAGTATTTT

len: 16
abundance: .
d_gene: TRBD2
j_gene: TRBJ2-3
v_gene: TRBV27
CDR3aa: CASSPIAGGPPDTQYF
CDR3nt: TGTGCCAGCAGTCCTATAGCGGGAGGGCCGCCAGATACGCAGTATTTT

len: 14
abundance: .
d_gene: .
j_gene: TRBJ1-2
v_gene: TRBV5-4
CDR3aa: CASSLVGGPGGYTF
CDR3nt: TGTGCCAGCAGCTTGGTCGGGGGGCCTGGTGGCTACACCTTC

len: 11
abundance: many
d_gene: .
j_gene: TRBJ1-1
v_gene: TRBV7-9
CDR3aa: CAGSEGREAFF
CDR3nt: TGTGCCGGCTCAGAGGGAAGGGAAGCTTTCTTT

len: 13
abundance: .
d_gene: .
j_gene: TRBJ1-1
v_gene: TRBV15
CDR3aa: CATSRRGNTEAFF
CDR3nt: TGTGCCACCAGCAGAAGGGGGAACACTGAAGCTTTCTTT

len: 16
abundance: .
d_gene: TRBD1
j_gene: TRBJ2-7
v_gene: TRBV29-1
CDR3aa: CSVEEFLGGYLREQYF
CDR3nt: TGCAGCGTTGAAGAATTTTTAGGGGGCTACCTACGGGAGCAGTACTTC

len: 13
abundance: .
d_gene: .
j_gene: TRBJ2-3
v_gene: TRBV10-3
CDR3aa: CAISPSASDTQYF
CDR3nt: TGTGCCATCAGTCCGTCAGCGTCAGATACGCAGTATTTT

len: 15
abundance: .
d_gene: TRBD1
j_gene: TRBJ1-5
v_gene: TRBV28
CDR3aa: CASAFRYRGGQPQHF
CDR3nt: TGTGCCAGCGCGTTCAGATACAGGGGCGGGCAGCCCCAGCATTTT

len: 15
abundance: .
d_gene: TRBD1
j_gene: TRBJ1-6
v_gene: TRBV10-1
CDR3aa: CASRDRGSAISPLHF
CDR3nt: TGCGCCAGCAGAGACAGGGGGTCTGCTATTTCACCCCTCCACTTT

len: 14
abundance: .
d_gene: .
j_gene: TRBJ1-5
v_gene: TRBV6-5
CDR3aa: CASSVQWPNQPQHF
CDR3nt: TGTGCCAGCAGCGTTCAGTGGCCCAATCAGCCCCAGCATTTT

len: 15
abundance: .
d_gene: .
j_gene: TRBJ2-1
v_gene: TRBV5-1
CDR3aa: CASSVEDSPANEQFF
CDR3nt: TGCGCCAGCAGCGTTGAGGACTCCCCGGCCAATGAGCAGTTCTTC

len: 16
abundance: .
d_gene: .
j_gene: TRBJ2-7
v_gene: TRBV13
CDR3aa: CASSSTYRDISYEQYF
CDR3nt: TGTGCCAGCAGCTCGACCTACCGGGACATCTCCTACGAGCAGTACTTC

len: 18
abundance: .
d_gene: .
j_gene: TRBJ2-1
v_gene: TRBV6-1
CDR3aa: CASSEWGSGAGFRNEQFF
CDR3nt: TGTGCCAGCAGTGAATGGGGTTCTGGGGCTGGTTTTCGCAATGAGCAGTTCTTC

len: 15
abundance: .
d_gene: .
j_gene: TRBJ2-6
v_gene: TRBV12-5
CDR3aa: CASGPAYLGVNVLTF
CDR3nt: TGTGCTAGTGGTCCCGCCTACCTGGGCGTCAACGTCCTGACTTTC

len: 16
abundance: .
d_gene: TRBD2
j_gene: TRBJ2-1
v_gene: TRBV15
CDR3aa: CATSRGPAGAYNEQFF
CDR3nt: TGTGCCACCAGCAGAGGTCCGGCGGGGGCCTACAATGAGCAGTTCTTC

len: 14
abundance: .
d_gene: .
j_gene: TRBJ2-5
v_gene: TRBV18
CDR3aa: CASSPTQQQETQYF
CDR3nt: TGTGCCAGCTCACCAACTCAACAGCAAGAGACCCAGTACTTC

len: 14
abundance: .
d_gene: .
j_gene: TRBJ2-1
v_gene: TRBV18
CDR3aa: CASSPLQPGNEQFF
CDR3nt: TGTGCCAGCTCACCACTACAGCCAGGAAATGAGCAGTTCTTC

len: 13
abundance: .
d_gene: .
j_gene: TRBJ1-2
v_gene: TRBV28
CDR3aa: CASSSWGAGGYTF
CDR3nt: TGTGCCAGCAGTTCATGGGGGGCTGGTGGCTACACCTTC

len: 16
abundance: .
d_gene: TRBD1
j_gene: TRBJ1-1
v_gene: TRBV18
CDR3aa: CASSLLSTGEDTEAFF
CDR3nt: TGTGCCAGCTCACTCCTATCGACAGGGGAGGACACTGAAGCTTTCTTT

len: 15
abundance: .
d_gene: .
j_gene: TRBJ2-7
v_gene: TRBV6-5
CDR3aa: CASSYEPTGTYEQYF
CDR3nt: TGTGCCAGCAGTTACGAGCCGACTGGCACCTACGAGCAGTACTTC

len: 15
abundance: .
d_gene: TRBD1
j_gene: TRBJ2-7
v_gene: TRBV5-1
CDR3aa: CASSPGTASLVEQYF
CDR3nt: TGCGCCAGCAGCCCTGGGACAGCTTCCTTGGTCGAGCAGTACTTC

len: 19
abundance: .
d_gene: TRBD2
j_gene: TRBJ2-5
v_gene: TRBV23-1
CDR3aa: CASSQKGLALRRIGETQYF
CDR3nt: TGCGCCAGCAGTCAGAAGGGACTAGCCTTGAGGCGGATCGGAGAGACCCAGTACTTC

len: 13
abundance: .
d_gene: .
j_gene: TRBJ2-5
v_gene: TRBV6-5
CDR3aa: CASRALGVETQYF
CDR3nt: TGTGCCAGCAGGGCCCTGGGAGTCGAGACCCAGTACTTC

len: 15
abundance: .
d_gene: .
j_gene: TRBJ2-7
v_gene: TRBV6-5
CDR3aa: CASSYSVMGVGEQYF
CDR3nt: TGTGCCAGCAGTTACTCTGTGATGGGAGTTGGAGAGCAGTACTTC

len: 14
abundance: .
d_gene: TRBD1
j_gene: TRBJ1-4
v_gene: TRBV5-1
CDR3aa: CASRPGQSNEKLFF
CDR3nt: TGCGCCAGCCGACCGGGACAGTCAAATGAAAAACTGTTTTTT

len: 13
abundance: .
d_gene: TRBD2
j_gene: TRBJ2-7
v_gene: TRBV2
CDR3aa: CASTQPGGYEQYF
CDR3nt: TGTGCCAGCACCCAACCGGGGGGCTACGAGCAGTACTTC

len: 16
abundance: once
d_gene: TRBD2
j_gene: TRBJ2-1
v_gene: TRBV25-1
CDR3aa: CATPDGRRPGYNEQFF
CDR3nt: TGTGCCACCCCGGACGGGAGGCGCCCAGGGTACAATGAGCAGTTCTTC

len: 11
abundance: .
d_gene: .
j_gene: TRBJ1-5
v_gene: TRBV28
CDR3aa: CASSINQPQHF
CDR3nt: TGTGCCAGCAGCATTAATCAGCCCCAGCATTTT

len: 15
abundance: .
d_gene: TRBD1
j_gene: TRBJ2-7
v_gene: TRBV14
CDR3aa: CASSQDRDRIYEQYF
CDR3nt: TGTGCCAGCAGCCAAGATAGGGACAGGATTTACGAGCAGTACTTC

len: 16
abundance: .
d_gene: TRBD1
j_gene: TRBJ2-3
v_gene: TRBV4-1
CDR3aa: CASRRSGTGGVDTQYF
CDR3nt: TGCGCCAGCAGACGATCCGGGACAGGGGGGGTAGATACGCAGTATTTT

len: 14
abundance: .
d_gene: TRBD2
j_gene: TRBJ2-1
v_gene: TRBV6-4
CDR3aa: CASSYQGLASEQFF
CDR3nt: TGTGCCAGCAGCTACCAGGGACTAGCGAGTGAGCAGTTCTTC

len: 13
abundance: .
d_gene: TRBD1
j_gene: TRBJ2-7
v_gene: TRBV19
CDR3aa: CASSRDSYYEQYF
CDR3nt: TGTGCCAGTAGCAGGGACAGCTACTACGAGCAGTACTTC

len: 16
abundance: .
d_gene: TRBD2
j_gene: TRBJ2-5
v_gene: TRBV27
CDR3aa: CASTAGLAGGLETQYF
CDR3nt: TGTGCCAGCACCGCCGGACTAGCGGGAGGTTTAGAGACCCAGTACTTC

len: 15
abundance: once
d_gene: TRBD1
j_gene: TRBJ2-1
v_gene: TRBV2
CDR3aa: CASRPGQGTWNEQFF
CDR3nt: TGTGCCAGCAGACCGGGACAGGGTACCTGGAATGAGCAGTTCTTC

len: 13
abundance: .
d_gene: .
j_gene: TRBJ1-2
v_gene: TRBV5-5
CDR3aa: CASSLSGNYGYTF
CDR3nt: TGTGCCAGCAGCTTGTCAGGCAACTATGGCTACACCTTC

len: 13
abundance: .
d_gene: .
j_gene: TRBJ2-7
v_gene: TRBV2
CDR3aa: CASLSRRNYEQYF
CDR3nt: TGTGCCAGCCTGTCCCGCAGGAACTACGAGCAGTACTTC

len: 15
abundance: .
d_gene: TRBD2
j_gene: TRBJ2-1
v_gene: TRBV19
CDR3aa: CASSTGTSGSHEQFF
CDR3nt: TGTGCCAGTAGTACCGGGACTAGCGGGAGTCATGAGCAGTTCTTC

len: 16
abundance: .
d_gene: TRBD2
j_gene: TRBJ2-1
v_gene: TRBV5-1
CDR3aa: CASSLAAASGSDEQFF
CDR3nt: TGCGCCAGCAGCTTGGCCGCGGCTAGCGGGAGCGATGAGCAGTTCTTC

len: 12
abundance: .
d_gene: .
j_gene: TRBJ1-2
v_gene: TRBV6-5
CDR3aa: CASSYSGRGYTF
CDR3nt: TGTGCCAGCAGTTACTCGGGGAGGGGCTACACCTTC

len: 11
abundance: .
d_gene: .
j_gene: TRBJ1-4
v_gene: TRBV2
CDR3aa: CASSVGEKLFF
CDR3nt: TGTGCCAGCAGTGTCGGGGAAAAACTGTTTTTT